This entry lists 11 T cell receptor beta chains sequenced from one sample in a study of blood T cell repertoires in COVID-19. The repertoire was sequenced with immunoSEQ multiplex PCR; TCRdb's copy has only in-frame clones and lacks some. The sample has 15,000 to 20,000 clones; 70% to 90% are singletons. The sequenced material came from peripheral blood. These receptors were collected from a human donor in a cohort sampled during active COVID-19.

The chain joins TRBV6-6 to TRBJ1-1; D may be TRBD1 (6 bases). Germline V gene lookup returns CDR1 MNHNY and CDR2 SVGAGI (reference sequence). CDR3 length equals 16 residues. V lost 0 bases to trimming and J lost 1 base, with 12 bases between them. The CDR3 is CASSYSKGTPNTEAFF. As DNA, the CDR3 is TGTGCCAGCAGTTACTCGAAAGGGACACCGAACACTGAAGCTTTCTTT.

The chain is built from TRBV30 and TRBJ2-5; D is unclear. This CDR3 contains 12 residues. The germline gives CDR1 GTSNPN, CDR2 SVGIG (reference sequence). The V end was cut by 1 base, the J end by 5 bases, with 8 bases between. CDR3 residues: CAWSESRETQYF. CDR3 coding DNA: TGTGCCTGGAGTGAGTCCCGGGAGACCCAGTACTTC. Based on the CDR3 plus reference TRBV30 and TRBJ2-5, the full variable domain is SQTIHQWPATLVQPVGSPLSLECTVEGTSNPNLYWYRQAAGRGLQLLFYSVGIGQISSEVPQNLSASRPQDRQFILSSKKLLLSDSGFYLCAWSESRETQYFGPGTRLLVL.

The chain links TRBV27 to TRBJ1-2; 10 nucleotides line up with TRBD1. The CDR3 sequence is 17 residues long. Germline V gene data show CDR1 as MNHEY and CDR2 as SMNVEV (reference sequence). V trimming: 5 bases; J trimming: 8 bases; junction bases outside the gene matches: 17. CDR3 residues: CASSTASLGTGVRGYTF. The CDR3 DNA follows: TGTGCCAGCAGTACAGCCAGTCTCGGGACAGGGGTGCGAGGCTACACCTTC.

Here the CDR3 reads CASSYGHAEGTEAFF. Written as DNA, the CDR3 is TGTGCCAGCAGTTACGGACACGCTGAAGGGACTGAAGCTTTCTTT. V usage is TRBV6-5 and J usage is TRBJ1-1, with D tentatively TRBD1 (5 bases). Germline lookup yields CDR1 MNHEY and CDR2 SVGAGI. V lost 2 bases and J 5 bases, leaving 15 bases between the germline ends. This CDR3 comprises 15 residues.

J is TRBJ2-3 and V is TRBV3-1 (or the pseudogene TRBV3-2); no definite D call. V shed 0 bases and J shed 1 base, with 14 bases lying between them. This CDR3 is built from 17 residues. Germline assignment: CDR1 LGHDT and CDR2 YNNKEL (reference sequence). The CDR3, as DNA: TGTGCCAGCAGCCAAGATCCACTGCTGAAAGGCACAGATACGCAGTATTTT. The encoded protein is CASSQDPLLKGTDTQYF.

V gene TRBV5-4 combines with J gene TRBJ1-1; 7 nucleotides agree with TRBD1. The CDR3 contains 15 residues. Trimming took 0 bases from V and 2 from J; bases not matched to a gene: 4. Per the germline V gene, CDR1 is SGHNT and CDR2 is YYREEE (reference sequence). CDR3 loop: CASSLASGGNTEAFF. The CDR3 DNA reads TGTGCCAGCAGCTTGGCTTCAGGGGGAAACACTGAAGCTTTCTTT.

V usage is TRBV2 and J usage is TRBJ2-2; 7 positions match TRBD1. The CDR3 runs to 15 residues. V shed 1 base and J 4 bases; nucleotides not matched to a gene: 3. Per the germline V gene, CDR1 is SNHLY and CDR2 is FYNNEI. CDR3 bases: TGTGCCAGCAGTGAAGAACAGGGGCCCACCGGGGAGCTGTTTTTT. Translation: CASSEEQGPTGELFF.

The gene calls are TRBV6-5 and TRBJ2-7; 9 bases map to TRBD1. Trimming cost V 5 bases and J 3 bases; bases outside gene matches: 8. The CDR3 is made up of 15 amino acids. CDR1 MNHEY and CDR2 SVGAGI come from the germline V gene. The CDR3 DNA sequence: TGTGCCAGCAGTACCCTGGGACAGGGATTCTACGAGCAGTACTTC. Amino acid sequence: CASSTLGQGFYEQYF.

This clone was seen a handful of times. The V call is TRBV4-2, the J call TRBJ2-2; TRBD1 is a possible D gene (6 bases). V was clipped by 4 bases and J by 4 bases, with 10 bases between them. CDR1 and CDR2 (germline): LGHNA, YNFKEQ. This CDR3 comprises 14 residues. CDR3 sequence: CASSPTGSTGELFF. In nucleotides, the CDR3 is TGTGCCAGCAGCCCTACAGGGAGCACCGGGGAGCTGTTTTTT.

DNA of the CDR3: TGTGCCATCAGTGATAAGGGACAGGGCCGCGGGTTGGAAAAACTGTTTTTT. Residues: CAISDKGQGRGLEKLFF. The rearrangement uses TRBV10-3 and TRBJ1-4; TRBD1 matches at 9 bases. Germline V gives CDR1 ENHRY, CDR2 SYGVKD. Unmatched junction bases numbered 13, after V lost 3 bases and J lost 8 bases. The CDR3 runs to 17 residues.

The chain recombines TRBV6-5 with TRBJ2-1, with 8 bases aligning to TRBD2. CDR1 and CDR2 from the germline V gene are MNHEY and SVGAGI. CDR3 size: 15 residues. The J segment lost 6 bases and the V segment lost 1 base, leaving 5 bases of the junction unmatched. The chain's CDR3 is CASSYLRGAFNEQFF. CDR3 DNA sequence: TGTGCCAGCAGTTACTTGCGGGGGGCCTTCAATGAGCAGTTCTTC.